The 21 T cell receptor beta chains listed next were all sequenced from one sample in a study of long-term antiretroviral therapy in people with HIV. A v3.0 immunoSEQ assay was performed at survey level. Sequencing used immunoSEQ multiplex PCR; TCRdb keeps in-frame clones, though not all of them. The sample includes around 31,000 clones, about 88% seen only once; the top ten take 6% to 8.5%. The source was unsorted PBMCs, collected about 5 years before starting antiretroviral therapy. The receptors originated from a man over 45 with HIV.

The chain recombines TRBV7-3 with TRBJ2-2; D may be TRBD1 (5 bases). Trimming took off 5 bases at V and 2 bases at J, with 21 bases between the two ends. In germline, CDR1 is SGHTA, CDR2 FQGTGA. There are 18 residues in the CDR3. CDR3 in DNA: TGTGCCAGCAGCCAAGGGCAAATCAGGGTCGTTAACACCGGGGAGCTGTTTTTT. The encoded protein is CASSQGQIRVVNTGELFF.

This chain joins TRBV14 and TRBJ2-2; 9 bases align to TRBD1. Germline V CDR1 and CDR2: SGHDN, FVKESK. V lost 3 bases to trimming and J lost 5 bases; unmatched junction nucleotides: 7. There are 16 residues in the CDR3. The CDR3 DNA reads TGTGCCAGCAGCCAGTTCGCCGGGACAGGGACCGGGGAGCTGTTTTTT. Translated, it gives CASSQFAGTGTGELFF. The whole variable domain, remainder taken from reference TRBV14 and TRBJ2-2, is EAGVTQFPSHSVIEKGQTVTLRCDPISGHDNLYWYRRVMGKEIKFLLHFVKESKQDESGMPNNRFLAERTGGTYSTLKVQPAELEDSGVYFCASSQFAGTGTGELFFGEGSRLTVL.

This clone was recorded once. The chain joins TRBV27 to TRBJ2-7; the D call may be TRBD1 or TRBD2 (5 bases each). CDR1 and CDR2 (germline): MNHEY, SMNVEV (reference sequence). This CDR3 has 14 residues. Trimming took 6 bases from V and 0 from J, leaving 12 bases between them. The CDR3 reads CASRGWGSSYEQYF. The CDR3, as DNA: TGTGCCAGCAGGGGATGGGGGAGCTCCTACGAGCAGTACTTC.

The CDR3 DNA reads as TGCGCCAGCAGCCCCCCGGGGGATACGCAGTATTTT. Amino acid sequence: CASSPPGDTQYF. V is TRBV5-1 and J is TRBJ2-3; maybe TRBD2 (5 bases). V lost 4 bases and J 6 bases, leaving 9 bases between the germline ends. CDR1 and CDR2 from the germline V gene are SGHRS and YFSETQ. The CDR3 has 12 amino acids.

V usage is TRBV12-5 and J usage is TRBJ2-1, with D perhaps matching TRBD2 (5 bases). The CDR3 loop spans 15 amino acids. V lost 0 bases, J lost 10 bases, and 16 bases lay in between. Germline CDR1 and CDR2: LGHNT and FRNRAP. The CDR3 here is CASGLVQRLLGEQFF. CDR3 coding DNA: TGTGCTAGTGGTTTGGTACAACGATTACTAGGGGAGCAGTTCTTC.

The rearrangement joins TRBV28 to TRBJ2-5; 10 bases are a match to TRBD2. CDR1 is MDHEN, CDR2 SYDVKM, per germline. V dropped 1 base and J dropped 6; count of bases not matched to a gene: 11. CDR3 length: 17 residues. The CDR3 DNA is TGTGCCAGCAGTTTATCCCCCAGCGGGGGGGCTAGAAAGACCCAGTACTTC. This gives the protein CASSLSPSGGARKTQYF. Drawing the rest from reference TRBV28 and TRBJ2-5, the complete variable domain is DVKVTQSSRYLVKRTGEKVFLECVQDMDHENMFWYRQDPGLGLRLIYFSYDVKMKEKGDIPEGYSVSREKKERFSLILESASTNQTSMYLCASSLSPSGGARKTQYFGPGTRLLVL.

This clone was counted only a few times. CDR3 sequence reads: CASSAGGVLLTDTQYF. The CDR3 DNA reads TGTGCCAGCAGCGCCGGAGGGGTCCTCCTCACAGATACGCAGTATTTT. The chain couples TRBV9 to TRBJ2-3, with D possibly matching TRBD2 (6 bases). The germline V and J ends were trimmed by 3 bases and 2 bases, with 16 bases remaining between them. Germline CDR1 reads SGDLS; CDR2 reads YYNGEE. The CDR3 is 16 amino acids.

The V gene is TRBV4-3, the J gene TRBJ1-2; 8 positions match TRBD1. CDR3 length: 16 amino acids. Per germline, CDR1 LGHNA and CDR2 YSLEER. J was trimmed by 3 bases and V by 4 bases; bases with no gene match: 10. The CDR3 region has the DNA TGCGCCAGCAGCCCCGGACAGGGTCCCCTCTACTATGGCTACACCTTC. Residues: CASSPGQGPLYYGYTF.

This chain joins TRBV19 and TRBJ1-6; D unresolved. The V and J ends lost 5 bases and 6 bases respectively, with 17 bases between them. Germline V gene data show CDR1 as LNHDA and CDR2 as SQIVND (reference sequence). The CDR3 totals 16 residues. The CDR3 bases are TGTGCCAGTAGTCCTTCCATGAGATGGCTTAATTCACCCCTCCACTTT. Translating gives CASSPSMRWLNSPLHF. The entire variable domain, with the rest obtained from reference TRBV19 and TRBJ1-6, is as follows: DGGITQSPKYLFRKEGQNVTLSCEQNLNHDAMYWYRQDPGQGLRLIYYSQIVNDFQKGDIAEGYSVSREKKESFPLTVTSAQKNPTAFYLCASSPSMRWLNSPLHFGNGTRLTVT.

The V gene is TRBV4-3, the J gene TRBJ2-1; no definite D call. CDR3 length: 17 residues. The V and J ends lost 2 bases and 8 bases respectively, with 22 bases between them. CDR1 is LGHNA, CDR2 YSLEER, per germline. CDR3 residues: CASSQRMGNIFIDEQFF. CDR3 bases: TGCGCCAGCAGCCAACGCATGGGCAACATTTTTATAGATGAGCAGTTCTTC.

This chain uses TRBV9 with TRBJ2-3; 7 nucleotides line up with TRBD2. The CDR3 contains 18 residues. V lost 3 bases and J lost 2; bases outside the gene matches: 15. Germline CDR1 SGDLS, CDR2 YYNGEE. The chain's CDR3 is CASSAWVRASGYTDTQYF. The CDR3 region has the DNA TGTGCCAGCAGCGCCTGGGTTCGGGCTAGCGGTTACACAGATACGCAGTATTTT.

V is TRBV4-2 and J is TRBJ2-7, with TRBD1 matching 10 bases. With V trimmed by 1 base and J by 4 bases, 7 bases remained unmatched. The CDR3 is 16 amino acids. Germline-derived CDR1 and CDR2 are LGHNA and YNFKEQ. The CDR3 nucleotides read TGTGCCAGCAGCCAAGCGAGGACAGGGGGTTCGTACGAGCAGTACTTC. It codes for CASSQARTGGSYEQYF.

The gene calls are TRBV7-6 and TRBJ1-3; D is possibly TRBD1 (6 bases). CDR1 and CDR2 (germline): SGHVS, FNYEAQ. The CDR3 spans 17 residues. Trimming removed 6 bases at V and 4 bases at J, with 22 bases between. CDR3 sequence (DNA): TGTGCCAGCAGTCATCTATGGGGGGCTCCGGGCGGAAACACCATATATTTT. Its protein is CASSHLWGAPGGNTIYF.

In its sample, this clone was seen a few times. The chain uses TRBV5-4 and TRBJ1-1; unclear D gene. Germline V gene lookup returns CDR1 SGHNT and CDR2 YYREEE (reference sequence). Deletions cut 2 bases from V and 5 bases from J, with 7 bases between. The CDR3 has 12 residues. Here the CDR3 reads CASSFHGTEAFF. The DNA for the CDR3 is TGTGCCAGCAGCTTTCACGGAACTGAAGCTTTCTTT.

The CDR3 is CASRPTGTASTGELFF. CDR3 coding DNA: TGTGCCAGCAGACCAACCGGGACAGCGTCGACCGGGGAGCTGTTTTTT. The chain links TRBV7-3 to TRBJ2-2, with 7 bases that match TRBD1. With 6 bases clipped from V and 5 bases from J, the junction kept 12 bases outside the gene matches. The CDR3 contains 16 residues. Germline loops: CDR1 SGHTA, CDR2 FQGTGA.

The chain has TRBV5-4 and TRBJ2-2; D might be TRBD1 (6 bases). The CDR3 has 14 residues. CDR1 is SGHNT and CDR2 is YYREEE in the germline V gene (reference sequence). The V and J ends lost 4 bases and 4 bases respectively, with 11 bases between them. CDR3 sequence reads: CASSRRGGTGELFF. The DNA of the CDR3 is TGTGCCAGCAGCCGACGAGGGGGCACCGGGGAGCTGTTTTTT.

To note about this clone: An end of the junction differs from the germline gene, which may be a read error. The chain combines TRBV2 with TRBJ2-5, with 7 nucleotides matching TRBD2. Germline assignment: CDR1 SNHLY and CDR2 FYNNEI. This CDR3 contains 14 residues. CDR3 amino acids: CANSLGGYQETQYF. The CDR3 DNA reads TGTGCCAACAGTTTGGGGGGGTACCAAGAGACCCAGTACTTC.

This clone was seen a single time. The rearrangement uses TRBV10-2 and TRBJ1-4, with a weak D call TRBD1 (5 bases). Germline-derived CDR1 and CDR2 are WSHSY and SAAADI. This CDR3 region has 15 residues. V was clipped by 6 bases and J by 8 bases, with 19 bases between them. CDR3 residues: CASSARGRPLEKLFF. Written as DNA, the CDR3 is TGCGCCAGCAGCGCCCGGGGACGGCCTCTCGAAAAACTGTTTTTT.

CDR3 sequence reads: CASSPVGQADTQYF. The CDR3 DNA sequence: TGTGCCAGCTCACCGGTCGGACAGGCAGATACGCAGTATTTT. The chain carries TRBV18 and TRBJ2-3; 7 nucleotides line up with TRBD1. The CDR3 has 14 residues. Trimming cost V 3 bases and J 4 bases; bases outside gene matches: 4. Germline CDR1 KGHSH, CDR2 LQKENI.

The V gene is TRBV7-8, the J gene TRBJ2-5, with TRBD2 matching 8 bases. Germline V lookup: CDR1 SGHVS, CDR2 FQNEAQ. The CDR3 runs to 15 residues. V lost 7 bases and J lost 5; bases outside the gene matches: 12. The CDR3 bases are TGTGCCAGCACCCATGGGGCGGGGGGAAGGGAGACCCAGTACTTC. It is translated as CASTHGAGGRETQYF.

The gene calls are TRBV5-1 and TRBJ1-2, with 9 positions matching TRBD1. The CDR3 runs to 13 residues. Germline V gene data show CDR1 as SGHRS and CDR2 as YFSETQ. V shed 3 bases and J 10 bases; nucleotides not matched to a gene: 7. In DNA, the CDR3 is TGCGCCAGCAGCTCACAGGACAGGGGATACTACACCTTC. Protein product: CASSSQDRGYYTF. Together with reference TRBV5-1 and TRBJ1-2, the CDR3 gives the full variable domain: KAGVTQTPRYLIKTRGQQVTLSCSPISGHRSVSWYQQTPGQGLQFLFEYFSETQRNKGNFPGRFSGRQFSNSRSEMNVSTLELGDSALYLCASSSQDRGYYTFGSGTRLTVV.